This TCR beta chain was sequenced in a study of T cell responses to AZD1222 COVID-19 vaccine. Overall study results and limits: Unmutated variant regions reportedly attract nearly half of all spike-specific TCRs.

Repertoires were generated with immunoSEQ multiplex PCR, while TCRdb's copy carries only in-frame clones and drops some. The table records approximately 180,000 clones, 90% to 95% of them present only once. In this sample, this clone turned up once. As yet, its antigen is unknown. Germline CDR1 GTSNPN, CDR2 SVGIG (reference sequence). With 5 bases clipped from V and 1 base from J, the junction kept 3 bases outside the gene matches. CDR3 size: 14 residues. The sequencing used peripheral blood, collected 28 days after the second dose of the MenACWY control vaccine. This sequence was found in an adult who received the MenACWY meningococcal vaccine as a control. The chain has TRBV30 and TRBJ2-2; 8 positions agree with TRBD2. CDR3 nucleotide sequence: TGTGCCTGGCGGGGGGGAGGGAACACCGGGGAGCTGTTTTTT. Its protein is CAWRGGGNTGELFF.